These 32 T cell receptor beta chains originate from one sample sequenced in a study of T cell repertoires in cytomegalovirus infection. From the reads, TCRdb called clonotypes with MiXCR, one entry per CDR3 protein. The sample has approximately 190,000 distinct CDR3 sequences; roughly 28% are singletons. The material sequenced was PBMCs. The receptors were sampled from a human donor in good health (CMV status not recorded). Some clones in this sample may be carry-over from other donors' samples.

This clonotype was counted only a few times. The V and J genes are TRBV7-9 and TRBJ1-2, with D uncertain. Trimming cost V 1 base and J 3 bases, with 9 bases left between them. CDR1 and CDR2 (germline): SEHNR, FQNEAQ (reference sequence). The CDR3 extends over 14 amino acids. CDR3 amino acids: CASSLDRPDYGYTF. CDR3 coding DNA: TGTGCCAGCAGCTTAGATAGGCCAGACTATGGCTACACCTTC.

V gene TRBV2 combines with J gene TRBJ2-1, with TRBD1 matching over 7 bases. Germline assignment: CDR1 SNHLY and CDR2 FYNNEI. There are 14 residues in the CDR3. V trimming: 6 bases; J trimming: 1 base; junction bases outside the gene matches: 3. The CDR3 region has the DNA TGTGCCAGCAGCTCGGGACAGTCCTACAATGAGCAGTTCTTC. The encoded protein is CASSSGQSYNEQFF.

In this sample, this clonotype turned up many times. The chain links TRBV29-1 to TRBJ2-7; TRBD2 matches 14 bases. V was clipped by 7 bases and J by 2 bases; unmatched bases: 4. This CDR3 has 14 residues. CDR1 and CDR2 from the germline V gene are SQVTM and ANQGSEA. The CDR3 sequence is CSARTSGGTYEQYF. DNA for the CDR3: TGCAGCGCTCGGACTAGCGGGGGGACCTACGAGCAGTACTTC.

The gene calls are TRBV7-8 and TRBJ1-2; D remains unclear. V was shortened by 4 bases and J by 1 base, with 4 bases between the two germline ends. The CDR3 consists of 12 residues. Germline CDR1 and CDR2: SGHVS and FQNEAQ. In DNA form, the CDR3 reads TGTGCCAGCAGCTCGAGTAACTATGGCTACACCTTC. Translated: CASSSSNYGYTF.

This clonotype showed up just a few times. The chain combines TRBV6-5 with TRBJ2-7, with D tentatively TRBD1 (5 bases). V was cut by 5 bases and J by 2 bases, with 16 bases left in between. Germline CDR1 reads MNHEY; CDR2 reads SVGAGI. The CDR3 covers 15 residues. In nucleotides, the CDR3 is TGTGCCAGCAGTCTCCAGCCGACAGTTACCTACGAGCAGTACTTC. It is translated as CASSLQPTVTYEQYF.

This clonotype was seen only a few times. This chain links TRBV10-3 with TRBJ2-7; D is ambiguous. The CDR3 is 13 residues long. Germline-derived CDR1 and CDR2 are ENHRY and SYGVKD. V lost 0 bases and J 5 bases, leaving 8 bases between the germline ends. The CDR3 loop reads CAISESKENEQYF. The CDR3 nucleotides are TGTGCCATCAGTGAGTCGAAGGAGAACGAGCAGTACTTC.

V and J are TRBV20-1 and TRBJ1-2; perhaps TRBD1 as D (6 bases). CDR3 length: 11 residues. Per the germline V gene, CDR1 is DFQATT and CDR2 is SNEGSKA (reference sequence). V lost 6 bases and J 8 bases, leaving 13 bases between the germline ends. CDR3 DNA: TGCAGTGCCCTCCGGGGGCGAGGCTACACCTTC. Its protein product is CSALRGRGYTF.

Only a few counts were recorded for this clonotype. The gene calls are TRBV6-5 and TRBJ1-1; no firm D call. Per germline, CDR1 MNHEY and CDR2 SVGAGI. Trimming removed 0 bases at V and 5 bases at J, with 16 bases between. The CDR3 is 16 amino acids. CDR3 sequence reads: CASSYSRALGRTEAFF. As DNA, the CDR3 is TGTGCCAGCAGTTACTCGAGGGCACTGGGGAGAACTGAAGCTTTCTTT.

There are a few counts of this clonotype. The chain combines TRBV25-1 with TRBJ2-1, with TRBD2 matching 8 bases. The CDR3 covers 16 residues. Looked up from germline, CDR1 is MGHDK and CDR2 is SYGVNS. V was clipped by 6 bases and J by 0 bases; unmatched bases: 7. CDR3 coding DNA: TGTGCCAGCAGGGCCTTCGGGGGGGGCTCCTACAATGAGCAGTTCTTC. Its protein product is CASRAFGGGSYNEQFF.

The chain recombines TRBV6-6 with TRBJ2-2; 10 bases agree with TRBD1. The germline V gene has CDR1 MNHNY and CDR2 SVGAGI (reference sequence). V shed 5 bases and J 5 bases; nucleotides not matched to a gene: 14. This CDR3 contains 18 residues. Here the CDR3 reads CASSRAKPGQGITGELFF. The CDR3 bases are TGTGCCAGCAGTCGCGCCAAACCGGGACAGGGGATAACCGGGGAGCTGTTTTTT.

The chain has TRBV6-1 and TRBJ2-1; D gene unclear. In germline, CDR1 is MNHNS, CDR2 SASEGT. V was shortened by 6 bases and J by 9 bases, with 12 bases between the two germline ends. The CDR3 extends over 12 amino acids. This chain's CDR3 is CASRVVRGEQFF. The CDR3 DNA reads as TGTGCCAGCAGGGTCGTGAGAGGTGAGCAGTTCTTC.

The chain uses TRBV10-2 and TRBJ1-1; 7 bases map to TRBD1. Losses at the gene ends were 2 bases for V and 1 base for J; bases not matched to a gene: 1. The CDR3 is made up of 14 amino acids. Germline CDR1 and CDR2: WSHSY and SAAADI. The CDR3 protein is CASSERGQNTEAFF. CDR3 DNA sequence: TGCGCCAGCAGTGAGAGGGGGCAGAACACTGAAGCTTTCTTT.

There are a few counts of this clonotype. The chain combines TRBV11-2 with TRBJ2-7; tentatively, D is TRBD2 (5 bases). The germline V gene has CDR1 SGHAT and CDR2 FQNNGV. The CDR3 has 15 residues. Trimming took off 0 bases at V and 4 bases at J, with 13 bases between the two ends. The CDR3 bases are TGTGCCAGCAGCTTAGATGGACTCCCCCGGTACGAGCAGTACTTC. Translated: CASSLDGLPRYEQYF.

The CDR3 sequence is CASQRDGNEKLFF. The CDR3 DNA reads TGTGCCAGCCAACGGGACGGTAATGAAAAACTGTTTTTT. This sequence joins TRBV12-3 or TRBV12-4 and TRBJ1-4; possibly TRBD1 for D (5 bases). V gave up 8 bases and J gave up 4 bases, with 11 bases separating them. The CDR3 runs 13 residues.

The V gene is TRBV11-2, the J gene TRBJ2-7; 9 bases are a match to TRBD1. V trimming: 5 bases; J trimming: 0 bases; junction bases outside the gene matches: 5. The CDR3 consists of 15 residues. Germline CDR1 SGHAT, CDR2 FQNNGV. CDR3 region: CASSRTGVPSYEQYF. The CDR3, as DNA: TGTGCCAGCAGCCGGACAGGGGTCCCCTCCTACGAGCAGTACTTC.

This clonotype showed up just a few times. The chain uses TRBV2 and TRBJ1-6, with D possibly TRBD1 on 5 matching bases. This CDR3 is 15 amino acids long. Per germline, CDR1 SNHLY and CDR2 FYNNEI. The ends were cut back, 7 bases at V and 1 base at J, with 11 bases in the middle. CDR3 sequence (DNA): TGTGCCAGCACCTGGGACCGTTCCTATAATTCACCCCTCCACTTT. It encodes CASTWDRSYNSPLHF.

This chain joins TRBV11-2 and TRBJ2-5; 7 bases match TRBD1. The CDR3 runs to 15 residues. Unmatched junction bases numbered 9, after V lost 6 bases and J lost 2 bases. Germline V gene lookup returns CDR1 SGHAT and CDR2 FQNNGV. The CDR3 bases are TGTGCCAGCAGTGCAAATTCGGGACAGCAAGAGACCCAGTACTTC. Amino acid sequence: CASSANSGQQETQYF. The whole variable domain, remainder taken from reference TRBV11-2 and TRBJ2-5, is EAGVAQSPRYKIIEKRQSVAFWCNPISGHATLYWYQQILGQGPKLLIQFQNNGVVDDSQLPKDRFSAERLKGVDSTLKIQPAKLEDSAVYLCASSANSGQQETQYFGPGTRLLVL.

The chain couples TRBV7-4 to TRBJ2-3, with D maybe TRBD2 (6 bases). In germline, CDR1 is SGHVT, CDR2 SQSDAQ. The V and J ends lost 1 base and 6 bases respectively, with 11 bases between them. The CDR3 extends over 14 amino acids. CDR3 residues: CASSLGGLGDTQYF. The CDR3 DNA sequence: TGTGCCAGCAGCTTAGGGGGACTGGGGGATACGCAGTATTTT. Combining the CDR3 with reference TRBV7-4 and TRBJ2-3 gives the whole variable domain GAGVSQSPRYKVAKRGRDVALRCDSISGHVTLYWYRQTLGQGSEVLTYSQSDAQRDKSGRPSGRFSAERPERSVSTLKIQRTEQGDSAVYLCASSLGGLGDTQYFGPGTRLTVL.

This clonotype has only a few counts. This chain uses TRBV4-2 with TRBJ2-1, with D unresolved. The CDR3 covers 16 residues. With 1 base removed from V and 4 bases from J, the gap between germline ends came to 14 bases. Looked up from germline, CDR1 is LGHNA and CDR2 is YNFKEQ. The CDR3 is CASSQANEAAYNEQFF. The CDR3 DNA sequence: TGTGCCAGCAGCCAAGCCAACGAGGCAGCTTACAATGAGCAGTTCTTC.

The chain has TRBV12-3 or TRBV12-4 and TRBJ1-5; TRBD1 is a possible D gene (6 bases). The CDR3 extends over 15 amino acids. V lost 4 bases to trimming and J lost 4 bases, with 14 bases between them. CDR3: CASSSVGGANQPQHF. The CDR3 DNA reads TGTGCCAGCAGTTCAGTGGGGGGCGCAAATCAGCCCCAGCATTTT.

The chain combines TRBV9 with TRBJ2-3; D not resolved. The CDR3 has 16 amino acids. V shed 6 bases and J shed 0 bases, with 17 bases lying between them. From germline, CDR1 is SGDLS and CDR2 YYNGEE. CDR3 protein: CASNPPPSRSTDTQYF. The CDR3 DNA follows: TGTGCCAGCAACCCGCCCCCCTCACGTAGCACAGATACGCAGTATTTT.

The CDR3 coding sequence is TGTGCCAGCAGTGAGTCATGGTCAGGTACTGAAGCTTTCTTT. This translates into CASSESWSGTEAFF. V is TRBV6-2 or TRBV6-3 and J is TRBJ1-1, with no clear D. Germline values: CDR1 MNHEY, CDR2 SVGEGT. This CDR3 has 14 amino acids. Trimming cost V 5 bases and J 5 bases, with 15 bases left between them.

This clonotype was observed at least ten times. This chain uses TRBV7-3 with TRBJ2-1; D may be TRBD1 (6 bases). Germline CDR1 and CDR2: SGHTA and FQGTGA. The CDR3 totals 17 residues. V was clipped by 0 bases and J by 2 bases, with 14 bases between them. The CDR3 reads CASSLTPEQGAYNEQFF. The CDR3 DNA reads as TGTGCCAGCAGCTTAACGCCCGAACAGGGCGCCTACAATGAGCAGTTCTTC.

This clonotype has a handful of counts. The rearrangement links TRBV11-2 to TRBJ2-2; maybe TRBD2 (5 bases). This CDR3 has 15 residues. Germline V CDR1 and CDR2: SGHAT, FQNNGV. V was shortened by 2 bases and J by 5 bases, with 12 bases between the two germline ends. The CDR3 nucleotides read TGTGCCAGCAGCTTATCGGTGTCGGGGACCGGGGAGCTGTTTTTT. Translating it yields CASSLSVSGTGELFF.

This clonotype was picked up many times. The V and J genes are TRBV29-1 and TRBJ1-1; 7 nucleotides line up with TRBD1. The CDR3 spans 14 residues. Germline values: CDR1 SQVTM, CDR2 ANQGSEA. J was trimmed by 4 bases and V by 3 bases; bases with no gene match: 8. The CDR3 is CSVEITGEATEAFF. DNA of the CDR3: TGCAGCGTTGAGATAACAGGGGAAGCCACTGAAGCTTTCTTT.

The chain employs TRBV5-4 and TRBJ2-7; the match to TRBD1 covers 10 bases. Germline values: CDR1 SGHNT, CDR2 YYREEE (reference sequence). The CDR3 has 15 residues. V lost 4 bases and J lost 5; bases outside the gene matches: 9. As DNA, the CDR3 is TGTGCCAGCAGCCGGGACAGGGGACCCCTTGACGAGCAGTACTTC. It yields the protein CASSRDRGPLDEQYF.

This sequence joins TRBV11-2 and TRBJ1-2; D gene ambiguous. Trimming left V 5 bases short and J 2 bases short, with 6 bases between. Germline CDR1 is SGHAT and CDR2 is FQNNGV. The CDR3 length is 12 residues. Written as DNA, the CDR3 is TGTGCCAGCAGCGCGGCGAACTATGGCTACACCTTC. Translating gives CASSAANYGYTF.

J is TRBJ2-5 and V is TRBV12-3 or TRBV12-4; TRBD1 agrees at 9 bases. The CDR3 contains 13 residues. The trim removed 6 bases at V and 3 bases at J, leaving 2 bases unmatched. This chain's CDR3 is CASRGTGKETQYF. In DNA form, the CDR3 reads TGTGCCAGCAGAGGGACAGGGAAAGAGACCCAGTACTTC.

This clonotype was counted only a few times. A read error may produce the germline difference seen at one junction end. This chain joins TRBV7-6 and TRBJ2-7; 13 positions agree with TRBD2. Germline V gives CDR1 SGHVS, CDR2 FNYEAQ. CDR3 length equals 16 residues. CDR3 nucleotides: TGTGCCGGCAGCTTAGGAGGGACTAGCGGGGTGTACGAGCAGTACTTC. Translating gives CAGSLGGTSGVYEQYF.

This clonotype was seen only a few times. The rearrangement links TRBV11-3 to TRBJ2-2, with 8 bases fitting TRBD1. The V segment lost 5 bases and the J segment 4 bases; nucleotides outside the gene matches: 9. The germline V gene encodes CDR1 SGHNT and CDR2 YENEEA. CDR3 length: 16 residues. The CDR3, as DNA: TGTGCCAGCAGCCGGAGGACAGGGACGGGCACCGGGGAGCTGTTTTTT. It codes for CASSRRTGTGTGELFF.

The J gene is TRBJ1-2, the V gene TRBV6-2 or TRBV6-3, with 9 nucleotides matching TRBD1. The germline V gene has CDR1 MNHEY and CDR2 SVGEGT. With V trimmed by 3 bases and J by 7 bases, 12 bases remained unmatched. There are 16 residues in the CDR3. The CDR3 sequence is CASSYPPGQGIVGYTF. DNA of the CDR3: TGTGCCAGCAGTTATCCTCCGGGACAGGGAATCGTTGGCTACACCTTC.

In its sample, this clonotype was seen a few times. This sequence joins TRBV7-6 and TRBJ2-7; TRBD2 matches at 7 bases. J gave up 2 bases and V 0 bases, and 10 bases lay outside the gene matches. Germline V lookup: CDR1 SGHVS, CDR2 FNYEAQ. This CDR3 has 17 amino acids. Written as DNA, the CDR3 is TGTGCCAGCAGCTTAGCCCCCCCGGGGGAGGGAACCTACGAGCAGTACTTC. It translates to CASSLAPPGEGTYEQYF.